Each of the 31 T cell receptor beta chains below was sequenced from the same sample in a study of blood T cell repertoires in COVID-19. The data were produced by immunoSEQ multiplex PCR, yet TCRdb's version contains in-frame clones alone and is incomplete. This table has approximately 130,000 clones, around 76% appearing once. The specimen sequenced was peripheral blood. These receptors all come from a human donor in a cohort sampled during active COVID-19.

The chain has TRBV11-2 and TRBJ1-1, with D tentatively TRBD1 (5 bases). The CDR3 extends over 14 amino acids. CDR1 and CDR2 from the germline V gene are SGHAT and FQNNGV. V was pared by 3 bases and J by 3 bases, with 11 bases between. The CDR3 sequence is CASSFQGSDTEAFF. In nucleotides, the CDR3 is TGTGCCAGCAGCTTTCAGGGAAGTGACACTGAAGCTTTCTTT.

The chain combines TRBV18 with TRBJ1-5, with 7 bases identical to TRBD1. After removal of 2 bases from V and 3 bases from J, the junction contained 4 bases not matched to a gene. CDR1 is KGHSH, CDR2 LQKENI, per germline. This CDR3 comprises 15 residues. The CDR3 spells CASSPGQVINQPQHF. The CDR3 coding sequence is TGTGCCAGCTCACCAGGACAGGTGATCAATCAGCCCCAGCATTTT.

V usage is TRBV6-5 and J usage is TRBJ2-5, with D perhaps TRBD2 (6 bases). In germline, CDR1 is MNHEY, CDR2 SVGAGI. V was clipped by 2 bases and J by 5 bases, with 12 bases between them. The length of the CDR3 is 14 residues. DNA for the CDR3: TGTGCCAGCAGTTACGGCGGGGCCTGGGAGACCCAGTACTTC. This codes for CASSYGGAWETQYF.

The chain joins TRBV12-5 to TRBJ2-5; the match to TRBD1 covers 9 bases. CDR1 is LGHNT and CDR2 is FRNRAP in the germline V gene. V trimming: 6 bases; J trimming: 6 bases; junction bases outside the gene matches: 8. The CDR3 is made up of 14 amino acids. The CDR3 DNA reads TGTGCTAGTGGATCCGGGACAGGGACCCAGACCCAGTACTTC. It codes for CASGSGTGTQTQYF.

This chain's CDR3 is CASSLGEKLFF. DNA for the CDR3: TGTGCCAGCAGCCTGGGCGAAAAACTGTTTTTT. This chain uses TRBV14 with TRBJ1-4; D ambiguous. This CDR3 region has 11 residues. The V and J ends lost 4 bases and 8 bases respectively, with 5 bases between them. From germline, CDR1 is SGHDN and CDR2 FVKESK. Variable domain in full (rest from reference TRBV14 and TRBJ1-4): EAGVTQFPSHSVIEKGQTVTLRCDPISGHDNLYWYRRVMGKEIKFLLHFVKESKQDESGMPNNRFLAERTGGTYSTLKVQPAELEDSGVYFCASSLGEKLFFGSGTQLSVL.

A word on this clone: The identical CDR3 is also encoded by other nucleotide sequences in the sample. J is TRBJ2-5 and V is TRBV5-1; 9 positions match TRBD2. Germline V gene data show CDR1 as SGHRS and CDR2 as YFSETQ. The CDR3 has 14 residues. Trimming took 0 bases from V and 4 from J; bases not matched to a gene: 1. As DNA, the CDR3 is TGCGCCAGCAGCTTGGGCGGGGGGGCAGAGACCCAGTACTTC. This encodes CASSLGGGAETQYF.

This clone was counted only a few times. The chain recombines TRBV3-1 (or the pseudogene TRBV3-2) with TRBJ2-2; perhaps TRBD2 as D (5 bases). The CDR3 sequence is 17 residues long. The germline V gene has CDR1 LGHDT and CDR2 YNNKEL (reference sequence). With 4 bases removed from V and 2 bases from J, the gap between germline ends came to 17 bases. The CDR3 DNA reads as TGTGCCAGCAGCCTATATAGAACACGGGATAACACCGGGGAGCTGTTTTTT. Amino acids: CASSLYRTRDNTGELFF.

The chain is built from TRBV19 and TRBJ1-6, with 8 bases that match TRBD1. Germline V gene sequence: CDR1 LNHDA, CDR2 SQIVND (reference sequence). This CDR3 is built from 14 residues. Trimming at V came to 3 bases and at J to 12 bases, leaving 7 bases not matched to a gene. The CDR3 coding sequence is TGTGCCAGTAGTATGGGGCAGGGGGCACTACCCCTCCACTTT. As protein: CASSMGQGALPLHF.

This chain's CDR3 is CASSFNLPGSKTAGGTGELFF. CDR3 coding DNA: TGTGCCAGCAGCTTTAATCTCCCGGGCTCGAAGACAGCCGGGGGAACCGGGGAGCTGTTTTTT. The gene calls are TRBV12-1 and TRBJ2-2; the listed D gene, TRBD2, was not tested against the DNA. TRBV12-1 is termed a pseudogene. The CDR3 sequence is 21 residues long.

The rearrangement uses TRBV10-1 and TRBJ2-1; 8 bases fit TRBD2. Looked up from germline, CDR1 is WNHNN and CDR2 is SYGVQD (reference sequence). This CDR3 spans 16 amino acids. V lost 2 bases and J lost 7; bases outside the gene matches: 10. This CDR3 reads CASSEQESGGPNEQFF. The CDR3 region has the DNA TGCGCCAGCAGTGAGCAAGAGAGCGGGGGTCCGAATGAGCAGTTCTTC.

This clone was detected only a few times. The chain employs TRBV11-2 and TRBJ1-1; D perhaps matches TRBD1 (6 bases). Between the trimmed V and J ends, which lost 5 bases and 5 bases, there was a span of 24 bases. The germline V gene has CDR1 SGHAT and CDR2 FQNNGV. The CDR3 consists of 17 residues. CDR3 sequence (DNA): TGTGCCAGCAGCCCCACGTTGGTACAGGGAAGTCAAACTGAAGCTTTCTTT. It translates to CASSPTLVQGSQTEAFF.

This clone was seen a few times. This sequence joins TRBV5-6 and TRBJ2-3; D gene uncertain. The CDR3 is 16 amino acids. V lost 0 bases to trimming and J lost 1 base, with 12 bases between them. CDR1 and CDR2 from the germline V gene are SGHDT and YYEEEE. Written as DNA, the CDR3 is TGTGCCAGCAGCTTGGAGACGGGTTGGGGCACAGATACGCAGTATTTT. Amino acid sequence: CASSLETGWGTDTQYF.

The V gene is TRBV4-1, the J gene TRBJ1-6; the D is unclear. Trimming cost V 6 bases and J 7 bases, with 13 bases left between them. Germline V lookup: CDR1 MGHRA, CDR2 YSYEKL. CDR3 size: 14 residues. The CDR3 loop is CASSPRSGNSPLHF. CDR3 nucleotides: TGCGCCAGCAGTCCCCGGTCCGGGAATTCACCCCTCCACTTT.

This chain connects TRBV2 to TRBJ1-1; 10 nucleotides match TRBD1. From germline, CDR1 is SNHLY and CDR2 FYNNEI. V dropped 4 bases and J dropped 5; count of bases not matched to a gene: 4. This CDR3 spans 14 amino acids. In DNA, the CDR3 is TGTGCCAGCAGTGGGGACAGGGGATTTACTGAAGCTTTCTTT. It encodes CASSGDRGFTEAFF.

The V and J genes are TRBV4-1 and TRBJ2-4; TRBD2 matches 11 bases. V trimming: 1 base; J trimming: 0 bases; junction bases outside the gene matches: 17. Germline V gene sequence: CDR1 MGHRA, CDR2 YSYEKL. The CDR3 runs to 22 residues. The CDR3 region is CASSQASLRTSGSYLAKNIQYF. CDR3 bases: TGCGCCAGCAGCCAAGCCTCCTTACGGACTAGCGGGTCCTACCTAGCCAAAAACATTCAGTACTTC.

This rearrangement joins TRBV6-4 to TRBJ1-1, with 12 nucleotides matching TRBD1. CDR3 length: 14 residues. Germline trimming cut 5 bases from V and 5 bases from J; bases unmatched to any gene: 3. Germline V gene data show CDR1 as MRHNA and CDR2 as SNTAGT. The CDR3 here is CASSRDRGRTEAFF. As DNA, the CDR3 is TGTGCCAGCAGTCGGGACAGGGGGCGGACTGAAGCTTTCTTT.

The chain is built from TRBV19 and TRBJ1-2; TRBD1 aligns across 11 bases. Germline values: CDR1 LNHDA, CDR2 SQIVND (reference sequence). CDR3 length: 15 residues. The V segment lost 4 bases and the J segment 3 bases; nucleotides outside the gene matches: 4. The CDR3 spells CASSTDRGLDYGYTF. CDR3 in DNA: TGTGCCAGTAGTACGGACAGGGGGCTGGACTATGGCTACACCTTC. The variable domain in full, completed from reference TRBV19 and TRBJ1-2, reads DGGITQSPKYLFRKEGQNVTLSCEQNLNHDAMYWYRQDPGQGLRLIYYSQIVNDFQKGDIAEGYSVSREKKESFPLTVTSAQKNPTAFYLCASSTDRGLDYGYTFGSGTRLTVV.

This chain connects TRBV11-2 to TRBJ1-6, with 8 bases matching TRBD1. Germline V gene sequence: CDR1 SGHAT, CDR2 FQNNGV. V shed 4 bases, J shed 7 bases, and the junction held 3 bases outside the gene matches. CDR3 size: 14 residues. The CDR3 nucleotides are TGTGCCAGCAGCTCAACAGGGGGGAATTCACCCCTCCACTTT. Amino acid sequence: CASSSTGGNSPLHF.

The chain carries TRBV7-9 and TRBJ1-4; no reliable D call. V lost 5 bases to trimming and J lost 4 bases, with 14 bases between them. The CDR3 has 15 residues. Germline CDR1 and CDR2: SEHNR and FQNEAQ (reference sequence). The CDR3 region has the DNA TGTGCCAGCAGCCTTAGCCGGGTCCTTAATGAAAAACTGTTTTTT. Its translation is CASSLSRVLNEKLFF.

This clone turned up a few times. The genes are TRBV21-1 and TRBJ1-4; the table gives TRBD1 as D, unverified against the DNA. TRBV21-1 is designated a pseudogene. CDR3 length equals 14 residues. Written as DNA, the CDR3 is TGTGCCAGCTCCCGACAGGGGCCGTATGAAAAACTGTTTTTT. It is translated as CASSRQGPYEKLFF.

The rearrangement uses TRBV5-4 and TRBJ2-7, with 10 bases matching TRBD1. Trimming took 2 bases from V and 2 from J; bases not matched to a gene: 4. The germline CDR1 and CDR2 sequences are SGHNT and YYREEE (reference sequence). The CDR3 has 15 residues. The CDR3 nucleotides are TGTGCCAGCAGCTTATCCGGGACAGGGGCCTACGAGCAGTACTTC. It is translated as CASSLSGTGAYEQYF.

The chain employs TRBV28 and TRBJ2-2; 7 positions agree with TRBD1. There are 14 residues in the CDR3. With 3 bases clipped from V and 3 bases from J, the junction kept 1 base outside the gene matches. The germline V gene has CDR1 MDHEN and CDR2 SYDVKM. CDR3 residues: CASSFQGDTGELFF. DNA of the CDR3: TGTGCCAGCAGTTTCCAGGGGGACACCGGGGAGCTGTTTTTT.

This clone occurred a few times. Distinct nucleotide sequences in the sample also encode this CDR3. This CDR3 reads CASRGAAYEQYF. Written as DNA, the CDR3 is TGTGCCAGCAGGGGGGCAGCCTACGAGCAGTACTTC. The chain uses TRBV2 and TRBJ2-7, with a tentative D call TRBD1 (6 bases). Per the germline V gene, CDR1 is SNHLY and CDR2 is FYNNEI. CDR3 length equals 12 residues. V was cut by 6 bases and J by 2 bases, with 8 bases left in between. Combining the CDR3 with reference TRBV2 and TRBJ2-7 gives the whole variable domain EPEVTQTPSHQVTQMGQEVILRCVPISNHLYFYWYRQILGQKVEFLVSFYNNEISEKSEIFDDQFSVERPDGSNFTLKIRSTKLEDSAMYFCASRGAAYEQYFGPGTRLTVT.

J is TRBJ2-7 and V is TRBV11-2; TRBD1 aligns across 8 bases. V lost 2 bases, J lost 0 bases, and 0 bases stayed unmatched. Per the germline V gene, CDR1 is SGHAT and CDR2 is FQNNGV. The CDR3 is made up of 14 amino acids. This CDR3 reads CASSLTGGSYEQYF. The CDR3 nucleotides read TGTGCCAGCAGCTTAACAGGGGGCTCCTACGAGCAGTACTTC.

The chain links TRBV3-1 (or the pseudogene TRBV3-2) to TRBJ1-6, with D maybe TRBD1 (6 bases). There are 14 residues in the CDR3. Germline loops: CDR1 LGHDT, CDR2 YNNKEL (reference sequence). Trimming took off 3 bases at V and 6 bases at J, with 9 bases between the two ends. CDR3 sequence reads: CASSHRGGNSPLHF. The CDR3, as DNA: TGTGCCAGCAGCCACAGGGGCGGTAATTCACCCCTCCACTTT.

This clone was observed once. The gene calls are TRBV4-1 and TRBJ2-1, with TRBD2 identical over 14 bases. CDR1 and CDR2 (germline): MGHRA, YSYEKL. V lost 3 bases and J lost 2; bases outside the gene matches: 9. The CDR3 contains 19 residues. CDR3 amino acids: CASSHGVGTSGSTYNEQFF. Here the CDR3 DNA reads TGCGCCAGCAGCCACGGCGTAGGGACTAGCGGGAGTACCTACAATGAGCAGTTCTTC.

The rearrangement links TRBV12-5 to TRBJ1-1; D unresolved. Germline values: CDR1 LGHNT, CDR2 FRNRAP. There are 14 residues in the CDR3. The V end lost 1 base, the J end lost 4 bases, and 10 bases lay between the germline ends. The CDR3 spells CASGLGGGGTEAFF. CDR3 nucleotides: TGTGCTAGTGGTTTGGGCGGCGGTGGCACTGAAGCTTTCTTT.

The rearrangement uses TRBV5-5 and TRBJ2-5; D is possibly TRBD2 (5 bases). The germline gives CDR1 SGHKS, CDR2 YYEKEE (reference sequence). CDR3 length: 15 residues. V was trimmed by 4 bases and J by 3 bases, leaving 16 bases between them. As DNA, the CDR3 is TGTGCCAGCAGCCAGACGGGGTCCGGGAAAGAGACCCAGTACTTC. Its protein product is CASSQTGSGKETQYF.

The chain recombines TRBV27 with TRBJ2-7; TRBD1 might be the D (6 bases). V was shortened by 5 bases and J by 9 bases, with 23 bases between the two germline ends. CDR3 length: 15 amino acids. Germline CDR1 reads MNHEY; CDR2 reads SMNVEV (reference sequence). CDR3 coding DNA: TGTGCCAGCAGTAGGACCCAACAGGGTGGTGAGGGGCAGTACTTC. It encodes CASSRTQQGGEGQYF.

V gene TRBV30 combines with J gene TRBJ1-6; a weak D match, TRBD1 (6 bases). The CDR3 runs to 18 residues. Trimming shortened V by 0 bases and J by 7 bases, and 22 bases separated the two germline ends. The germline gives CDR1 GTSNPN, CDR2 SVGIG (reference sequence). The CDR3 DNA is TGTGCCTGGAGTGTATACAGACAGGTCGACGCTGTGAATTCACCCCTCCACTTT. It specifies CAWSVYRQVDAVNSPLHF.

The chain links TRBV5-5 to TRBJ2-7; weak D call: TRBD1 (6 bases). CDR3 size: 13 residues. Germline V lookup: CDR1 SGHKS, CDR2 YYEKEE (reference sequence). V lost 4 bases, J lost 4 bases, and 12 bases lay in between. The CDR3 DNA follows: TGTGCCAGCAGCGCCGGGACATTTTACGAGCAGTACTTC. Translation gives CASSAGTFYEQYF.